This TCR beta chain was identified during a study of T cells in tuberculosis. Using immunoSEQ multiplex PCR, the repertoire was profiled, and TCRdb retains in-frame clones only, with some absent. The table shows about 37,000 clones, with about 94% occurring only once. As to this clone: The antigen is undetermined.

Study-wide results and caveats: GMM-specific TCRs were nearer to active tuberculosis alpha repertoires, suggesting expansion.

This clonotype originated in a donor under 30 with latent tuberculosis or without tuberculosis infection. Some clones in this sample may be carry-over from other donors' samples. Material: PBMCs.

This CDR3 is CASSLGGGVYNEQFF. The CDR3 DNA is TGTGCCAGCAGTTTAGGCGGGGGGGTGTACAATGAGCAGTTCTTC. V gene TRBV27 combines with J gene TRBJ2-1; 9 nucleotides align to TRBD2. This CDR3 is 15 amino acids long. Per the germline V gene, CDR1 is MNHEY and CDR2 is SMNVEV (reference sequence). V trimming: 2 bases; J trimming: 4 bases; junction bases outside the gene matches: 3.